This TCR beta chain comes out of a study of CD8 T cells in ankylosing spondylitis (dated by TCRdb to 2016 to 2017). In the study overall: The study profiled T cell receptor beta repertoires in healthy donors and ankylosing spondylitis patients to find disease-linked TCR variants. In total, the full study cohort was made up of 95 to 110 healthy donors and about two dozen ankylosing spondylitis patients. Peripheral blood samples were taken, and synovial fluid was additionally collected from ankylosing spondylitis patients. On the study overall, not on this receptor specifically: Blood from ankylosing spondylitis patients appeared to be characterized by a TCR beta motif made up of several highly homologous amino acid variants. The disease-linked clones showed a CD8+ phenotype and occurred at relatively low frequencies in peripheral blood. Some of the motif variants had been reported before in the synovial fluid and blood of reactive arthritis patients, a finding that suggests common disease-initiation mechanisms. The disease-linked clones were reported to be significantly enriched in matched synovial fluid samples from ankylosing spondylitis patients.

In regard to this clonotype: No antigen is known for it. The record has no base qualities; no much larger clone is one base away.

There are 14 amino acids in the CDR3, from cysteine to phenylalanine inclusive. The only DNA kept is the CDR3, 42 bases in frame from the first base. The germline V gene gives CDR1 as ENHRY and CDR2 as SYGVKD. Trimming removed 6 bases from V and 6 bases from J; the gene matches leave 6 bases unexplained. The run used an Illumina HiSeq 2500. TCR beta libraries were prepared by quantitative 5'-RACE with molecular barcodes. Per the source publication's procedure: Disease-linked TCR variants were identified with a new computational method built on a probabilistic model of VDJ rearrangement. The public reads were reprocessed in TCRdb via fastp at Q25 and MiXCR, keeping in-frame beta chains. Under each unique CDR3 protein, matching rows form one entry showing the most common genes and DNA. The V and J calls, along with clone size, are taken from TCRdb and not from the paper's own processing. Across this sample there are roughly 180,000 distinct CDR3 sequences, with 9.5% to 15% seen only once. The ten top clones hold about 15% of the sample.

The source material was blood, either unsorted or a sorted T cell fraction (not recorded which). The sequence links TRBV10-3 to TRBJ2-1; 9 central bases correspond to TRBD2. The clonotype comes from a male donor with ankylosing spondylitis or in good health (not recorded which). The bases are TGTGCCATCAGCCCGACTAGCGGTGGCAATGAGCAGTTCTTC. Its protein product is CAISPTSGGNEQFF.